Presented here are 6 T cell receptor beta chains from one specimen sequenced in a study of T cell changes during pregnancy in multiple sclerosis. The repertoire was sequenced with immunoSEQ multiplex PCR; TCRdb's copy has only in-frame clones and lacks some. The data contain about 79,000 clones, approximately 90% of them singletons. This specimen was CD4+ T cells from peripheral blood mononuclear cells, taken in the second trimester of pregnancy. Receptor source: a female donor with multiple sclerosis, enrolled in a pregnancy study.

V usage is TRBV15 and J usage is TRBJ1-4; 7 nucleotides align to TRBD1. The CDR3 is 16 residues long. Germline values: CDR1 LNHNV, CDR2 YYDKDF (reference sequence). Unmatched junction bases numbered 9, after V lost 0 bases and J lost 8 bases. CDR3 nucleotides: TGTGCCACCAGCAGAGATCAAAAGGGGGCGGGAGAAAAACTGTTTTTT. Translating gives CATSRDQKGAGEKLFF.

In nucleotides, the CDR3 is TGTGCCAGTAGGCCAGGGGGCCTGGGAGCCAAAAACATTCAGTACTTC. Its translation: CASRPGGLGAKNIQYF. The V and J genes are TRBV19 and TRBJ2-4, with 8 bases fitting TRBD1. From germline, CDR1 is LNHDA and CDR2 SQIVND (reference sequence). There are 16 residues in the CDR3. V was pared by 6 bases and J by 0 bases, with 7 bases of the junction left unmatched. Full variable domain (remainder filled in from reference TRBV19 and TRBJ2-4): DGGITQSPKYLFRKEGQNVTLSCEQNLNHDAMYWYRQDPGQGLRLIYYSQIVNDFQKGDIAEGYSVSREKKESFPLTVTSAQKNPTAFYLCASRPGGLGAKNIQYFGAGTRLSVL.

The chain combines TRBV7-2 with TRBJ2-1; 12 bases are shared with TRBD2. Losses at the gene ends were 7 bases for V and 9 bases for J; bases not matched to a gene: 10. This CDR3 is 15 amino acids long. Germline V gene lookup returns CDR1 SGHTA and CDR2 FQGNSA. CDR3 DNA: TGTGCCAGCACCGAGGCTAGCGGGGGGGCTGGTGAGCAGTTCTTC. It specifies CASTEASGGAGEQFF.

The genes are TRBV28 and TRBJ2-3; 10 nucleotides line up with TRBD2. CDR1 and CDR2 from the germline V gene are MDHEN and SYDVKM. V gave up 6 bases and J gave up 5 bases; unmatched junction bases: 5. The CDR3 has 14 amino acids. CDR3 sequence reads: CASRLGLALDTQYF. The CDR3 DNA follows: TGTGCCAGCAGGCTGGGACTAGCGTTAGATACGCAGTATTTT.

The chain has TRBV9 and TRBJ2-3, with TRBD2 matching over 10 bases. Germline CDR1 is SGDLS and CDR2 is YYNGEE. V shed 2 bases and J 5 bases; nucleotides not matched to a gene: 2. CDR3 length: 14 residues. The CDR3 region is CASSVGLAIDTQYF. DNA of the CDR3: TGTGCCAGCAGCGTGGGACTAGCGATAGATACGCAGTATTTT.

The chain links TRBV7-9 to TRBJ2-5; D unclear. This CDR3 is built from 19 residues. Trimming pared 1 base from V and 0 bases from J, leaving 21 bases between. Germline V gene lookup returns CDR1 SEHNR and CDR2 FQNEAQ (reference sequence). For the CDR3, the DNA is TGTGCCAGCAGCTTAGTCATATCCTTGTTAGCAGTGTACCAAGAGACCCAGTACTTC. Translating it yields CASSLVISLLAVYQETQYF.